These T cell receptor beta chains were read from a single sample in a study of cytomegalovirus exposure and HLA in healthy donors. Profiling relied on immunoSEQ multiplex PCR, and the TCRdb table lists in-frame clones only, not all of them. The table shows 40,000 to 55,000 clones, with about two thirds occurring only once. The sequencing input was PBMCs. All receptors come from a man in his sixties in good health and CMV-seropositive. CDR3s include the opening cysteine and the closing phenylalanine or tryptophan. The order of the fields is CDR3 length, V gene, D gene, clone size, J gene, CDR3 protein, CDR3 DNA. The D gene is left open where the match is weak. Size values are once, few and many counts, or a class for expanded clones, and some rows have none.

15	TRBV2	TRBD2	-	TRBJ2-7	CASSGLAGLTYEQYF	TGTGCCAGCAGTGGACTAGCGGGCCTCACCTACGAGCAGTACTTC
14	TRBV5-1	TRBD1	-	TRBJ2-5	CASSPGTGEETQYF	TGCGCCAGCAGTCCGGGGACAGGTGAAGAGACCCAGTACTTC
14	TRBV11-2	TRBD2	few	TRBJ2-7	CASSTLAGEDEQYF	TGTGCCAGCAGCACACTAGCGGGAGAGGACGAGCAGTACTTC
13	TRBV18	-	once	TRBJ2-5	CASSPLPRETQYF	TGTGCCAGCTCACCACTCCCGAGAGAGACCCAGTACTTC
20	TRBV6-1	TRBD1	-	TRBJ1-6	CASSEARSPPGQGFYSPLHF	TGTGCCAGCAGTGAAGCCAGGAGCCCCCCGGGACAGGGTTTTTATTCACCCCTCCACTTT
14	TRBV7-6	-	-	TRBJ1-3	CASSRTAPGNTIYF	TGTGCCAGCAGCCGGACAGCACCTGGAAACACCATATATTTT
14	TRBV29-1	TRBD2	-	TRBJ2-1	CSVDSLAGGNEQFF	TGCAGCGTTGATTCCCTAGCGGGAGGAAATGAGCAGTTCTTC
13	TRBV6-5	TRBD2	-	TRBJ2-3	CASEGLASDTQYF	TGTGCCAGCGAGGGACTAGCGTCAGATACGCAGTATTTT
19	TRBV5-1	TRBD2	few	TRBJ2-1	CASSLDPSGRMVSYNEQFF	TGCGCCAGCAGCTTGGATCCTAGCGGGAGAATGGTTTCCTACAATGAGCAGTTCTTC
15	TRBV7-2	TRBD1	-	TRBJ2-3	CASSFGTGRSDTQYF	TGTGCCAGCAGCTTCGGGACAGGGAGATCGGATACGCAGTATTTT
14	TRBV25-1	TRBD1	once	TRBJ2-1	CASSEGDRADEQFF	TGTGCCAGCAGTGAAGGAGACAGGGCGGATGAGCAGTTCTTC
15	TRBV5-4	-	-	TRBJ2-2	CASSLGGVYTGELFF	TGTGCCAGCAGCTTGGGGGGAGTCTACACCGGGGAGCTGTTTTTT
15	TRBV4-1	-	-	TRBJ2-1	CASSQDRYRDDEQFF	TGCGCCAGCAGCCAAGATAGGTACAGGGATGATGAGCAGTTCTTC
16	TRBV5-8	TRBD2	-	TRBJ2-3	CASPNGLAEITDTQYF	TGTGCCAGCCCTAACGGACTAGCGGAGATCACAGATACGCAGTATTTT
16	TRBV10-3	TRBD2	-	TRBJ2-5	CAISESGGRNQETQYF	TGTGCCATCAGTGAGTCCGGCGGGAGGAACCAAGAGACCCAGTACTTC
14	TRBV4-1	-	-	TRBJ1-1	CASSQLASNTEAFF	TGCGCCAGCAGCCAATTAGCCTCGAACACTGAAGCTTTCTTT
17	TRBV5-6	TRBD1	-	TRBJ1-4	CASSPQWRQGRNEKLFF	TGTGCCAGCAGCCCCCAGTGGAGACAGGGTAGGAATGAAAAACTGTTTTTT
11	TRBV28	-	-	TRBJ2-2	CASSGSGELFF	TGTGCCAGCAGCGGGTCCGGGGAGCTGTTTTTT
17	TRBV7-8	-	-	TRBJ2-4	CASSLARAGIAKNIQYF	TGTGCCAGCAGCTTAGCAAGGGCGGGAATAGCCAAAAACATTCAGTACTTC
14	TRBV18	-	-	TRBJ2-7	CASSPSRSSDEQYF	TGTGCCAGCTCGCCGTCCCGGTCAAGCGACGAGCAGTACTTC
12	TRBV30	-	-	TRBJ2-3	CAWSHTIDTQYF	TGTGCCTGGAGCCATACTATAGATACGCAGTATTTT
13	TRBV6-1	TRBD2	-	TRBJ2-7	CASRRGGWDEQYF	TGTGCCAGCAGGCGCGGGGGGTGGGACGAGCAGTACTTC
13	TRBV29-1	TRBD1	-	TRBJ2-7	CSVPDRDIHEQYF	TGCAGCGTCCCCGACAGGGACATTCACGAGCAGTACTTC
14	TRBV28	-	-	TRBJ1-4	CASSFDRANEKLFF	TGTGCCAGCAGTTTCGACCGGGCTAATGAAAAACTGTTTTTT
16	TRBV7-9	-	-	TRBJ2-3	CASSLSVGGSTDTQYF	TGTGCCAGCAGCTTAAGTGTGGGAGGAAGCACAGATACGCAGTATTTT
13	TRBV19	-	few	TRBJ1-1	CASRSLLNTEAFF	TGTGCCAGTAGGAGCTTACTGAACACTGAAGCTTTCTTT
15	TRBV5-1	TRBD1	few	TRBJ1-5	CASSLETGANQPQHF	TGCGCCAGCAGCTTGGAGACAGGGGCGAATCAGCCCCAGCATTTT
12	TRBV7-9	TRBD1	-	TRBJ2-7	CASSLGQGAWYF	TGTGCCAGCAGCTTGGGACAGGGGGCATGGTACTTC
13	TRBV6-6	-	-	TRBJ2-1	CASSFQGQGEQFF	TGTGCCAGCAGTTTTCAGGGCCAGGGTGAGCAGTTCTTC
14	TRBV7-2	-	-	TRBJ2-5	CASSARTDGETQYF	TGTGCCAGCAGCGCGAGGACAGATGGGGAGACCCAGTACTTC
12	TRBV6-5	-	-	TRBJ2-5	CASRQPPGTQYF	TGTGCCAGCAGACAACCCCCAGGGACCCAGTACTTC
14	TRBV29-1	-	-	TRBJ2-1	CSVDVNALYNEQFF	TGCAGCGTTGATGTGAACGCGCTCTACAATGAGCAGTTCTTC
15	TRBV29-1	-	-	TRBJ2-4	CSAIDTSLAKNIQYF	TGCAGCGCCATCGACACCTCGCTAGCCAAAAACATTCAGTACTTC
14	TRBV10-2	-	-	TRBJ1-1	CASSEPTAGTEAFF	TGCGCCAGCAGTGAGCCTACCGCAGGGACTGAAGCTTTCTTT
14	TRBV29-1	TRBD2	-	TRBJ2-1	CSVGTSGRMGEQFF	TGCAGCGTAGGGACTAGCGGGAGGATGGGTGAGCAGTTCTTC
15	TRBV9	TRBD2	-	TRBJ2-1	CASSVGLAVGNEQFF	TGTGCCAGCAGCGTAGGACTAGCGGTAGGCAATGAGCAGTTCTTC
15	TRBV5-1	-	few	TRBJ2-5	CASSIDRPQGETQYF	TGCGCCAGCAGCATCGACAGGCCCCAGGGGGAGACCCAGTACTTC
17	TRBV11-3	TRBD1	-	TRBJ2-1	CASSPGQGRSSYNEQFF	TGTGCCAGCAGCCCTGGACAGGGCCGGAGCTCCTACAATGAGCAGTTCTTC
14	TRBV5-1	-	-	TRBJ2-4	CASSLESGKNIQYF	TGCGCCAGCAGCTTGGAGAGCGGCAAAAACATTCAGTACTTC
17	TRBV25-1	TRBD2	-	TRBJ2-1	CASSDPQSSGLYNEQFF	TGTGCCAGCAGTGATCCTCAATCTAGCGGCCTCTACAATGAGCAGTTCTTC
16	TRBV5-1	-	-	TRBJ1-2	CASSLDAGSTPYGYTF	TGCGCCAGCAGCTTGGATGCAGGGTCAACCCCCTATGGCTACACCTTC
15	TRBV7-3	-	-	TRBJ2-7	CASSLNGLMSDEQYF	TGTGCCAGCAGCTTAAATGGGCTGATGAGTGACGAGCAGTACTTC
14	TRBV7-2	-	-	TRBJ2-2	CASSLVANTGELFF	TGTGCCAGCAGCTTAGTAGCGAACACCGGGGAGCTGTTTTTT
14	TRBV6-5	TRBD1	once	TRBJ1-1	CASRNTGGRTEAFF	TGTGCCAGCAGAAACACAGGGGGGCGGACTGAAGCTTTCTTT
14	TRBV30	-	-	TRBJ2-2	CAWSVRARTGELFF	TGTGCCTGGAGTGTAAGAGCCAGGACCGGGGAGCTGTTTTTT
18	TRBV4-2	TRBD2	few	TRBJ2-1	CASSRRALSGSAFDEQFF	TGTGCCAGCAGCCGCAGGGCTCTTAGCGGGAGTGCCTTCGATGAGCAGTTCTTC
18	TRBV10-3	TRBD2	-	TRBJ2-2	CAISESTRQWEGTGELFF	TGTGCCATCAGTGAGTCGACGAGGCAGTGGGAGGGCACCGGGGAGCTGTTTTTT
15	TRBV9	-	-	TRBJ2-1	CASSVGAASYNEQFF	TGTGCCAGCAGCGTAGGAGCGGCCTCCTACAATGAGCAGTTCTTC
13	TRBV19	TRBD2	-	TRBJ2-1	CASTASGYNEQFF	TGTGCCAGTACGGCTAGCGGCTACAATGAGCAGTTCTTC
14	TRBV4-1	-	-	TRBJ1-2	CASSQRTLDYGYTF	TGCGCCAGCAGCCAACGGACATTGGACTATGGCTACACCTTC
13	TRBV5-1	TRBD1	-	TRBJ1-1	CATRQGSDTEAFF	TGCGCCACCCGACAGGGGTCTGACACTGAAGCTTTCTTT
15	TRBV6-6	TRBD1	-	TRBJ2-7	CASSLTGQLSYEQYF	TGTGCCAGCAGTCTAACGGGACAGCTATCCTACGAGCAGTACTTC